One and the same sample provided the 15 T cell receptor beta chains below, sequenced in a study of CD8+ T cells in alopecia areata. Investigators isolated RNA and reverse transcribed it into cDNA to act as the sequencing template. TCRdb's table, derived via immunoSEQ multiplex PCR, lists solely in-frame clones and lacks some. Of 150,000 to 190,000 clones in the sample, around half were seen once. Sequences were derived from CD8+ T cells sorted from blood, sampled at week 0. Every receptor here comes from a human donor with alopecia areata.

The V gene is TRBV19, the J gene TRBJ1-5, with 8 nucleotides matching TRBD1. The CDR3 is 15 amino acids. Trimming cost V 4 bases and J 2 bases; bases outside gene matches: 4. CDR1 is LNHDA, CDR2 SQIVND, per germline (reference sequence). The CDR3 nucleotides are TGTGCCAGTAGTACGGACAGGGAGGGCAATCAGCCCCAGCATTTT. It is translated as CASSTDREGNQPQHF.

This chain connects TRBV15 to TRBJ2-7, with D possibly TRBD2 on 5 matching bases. Looked up from germline, CDR1 is LNHNV and CDR2 is YYDKDF (reference sequence). The CDR3 runs to 13 residues. V was cut by 3 bases and J by 7 bases, with 13 bases left in between. The CDR3 spells CATSSTRSGEQYF. The CDR3 DNA follows: TGTGCCACCAGCAGTACAAGGTCGGGGGAGCAGTACTTC.

This chain connects TRBV5-1 to TRBJ2-1; 9 bases fit TRBD1. The V gene's germline CDR1 is SGHRS and CDR2 YFSETQ. The CDR3 has 14 residues. Trimming removed 4 bases from V and 7 bases from J; junction bases left unmatched: 6. This CDR3 reads CASSPTGGTNEQFF. The CDR3 DNA is TGCGCCAGCAGCCCGACAGGGGGGACTAATGAGCAGTTCTTC.

The chain employs TRBV15 and TRBJ1-5, with D hard to call. Germline V lookup: CDR1 LNHNV, CDR2 YYDKDF (reference sequence). The CDR3 is made up of 12 amino acids. V lost 4 bases and J lost 4, with 5 bases in between. CDR3 protein: CATSKENQPQHF. DNA for the CDR3: TGTGCCACCAGCAAAGAAAATCAGCCCCAGCATTTT. The variable domain in full, completed from reference TRBV15 and TRBJ1-5, reads DAMVIQNPRYQVTQFGKPVTLSCSQTLNHNVMYWYQQKSSQAPKLLFHYYDKDFNNEADTPDNFQSRRPNTSFCFLDIRSPGLGDTAMYLCATSKENQPQHFGDGTRLSIL.

The chain links TRBV29-1 to TRBJ2-1, with TRBD1 identical over 7 bases. The ends lost 4 bases at V and 3 bases at J; junction bases unmatched: 3. The CDR3 runs to 13 residues. Per the germline V gene, CDR1 is SQVTM and CDR2 is ANQGSEA. The DNA of the CDR3 is TGCAGCGTTGGACAGGGCGACTACAATGAGCAGTTCTTC. Encoded protein: CSVGQGDYNEQFF.

In its sample, this clone was seen once. The rearrangement joins TRBV10-3 to TRBJ1-2; the D gene is possibly TRBD1 (6 bases). The CDR3 covers 13 residues. Germline V CDR1 and CDR2: ENHRY, SYGVKD. V lost 3 bases to trimming and J lost 3 bases, with 8 bases between them. Written as DNA, the CDR3 is TGTGCCATCAGTGAAGGGGGGCACTATGGCTACACCTTC. It codes for CAISEGGHYGYTF.

This clone was detected only a few times. The chain carries TRBV14 and TRBJ1-1; D possibly corresponds to TRBD1 (6 bases). Trimming removed 4 bases from V and 2 bases from J, with 14 bases in between. Germline loops: CDR1 SGHDN, CDR2 FVKESK. The CDR3 covers 15 residues. CDR3 amino acids: CASSPTRTVNTEAFF. The DNA for the CDR3 is TGTGCCAGCAGCCCCACCCGGACAGTTAACACTGAAGCTTTCTTT.

The chain carries TRBV27 and TRBJ1-3; D gene ambiguous. Germline CDR1 is MNHEY and CDR2 is SMNVEV (reference sequence). The CDR3 is 14 residues long. Trimming shortened V by 0 bases and J by 2 bases, and 5 bases separated the two germline ends. CDR3 nucleotide sequence: TGTGCCAGCAGTTTATCAGGAGCTGGAAACACCATATATTTT. Translation gives CASSLSGAGNTIYF.

Ten or more counts support this clone. The chain combines TRBV7-3 with TRBJ1-1, with 9 bases fitting TRBD1. The CDR3 has 15 residues. The ends lost 4 bases at V and 4 bases at J; junction bases unmatched: 7. Germline values: CDR1 SGHTA, CDR2 FQGTGA. The CDR3 loop reads CASSSRTGGVTEAFF. As DNA, the CDR3 is TGTGCCAGCAGCTCACGCACAGGGGGCGTCACTGAAGCTTTCTTT.

Concerning this clone itself: In the same sample, other DNA sequences code for this CDR3. V and J are TRBV30 and TRBJ2-6; D is ambiguous. This CDR3 contains 14 residues. CDR1 is GTSNPN and CDR2 is SVGIG in the germline V gene (reference sequence). Trimming stripped 0 bases from V and 0 bases from J, with 3 bases between. The CDR3 nucleotides are TGTGCCTGGAGTGTTGGCTCTGGGGCCAACGTCCTGACTTTC. Translated: CAWSVGSGANVLTF.

The V call is TRBV13, the J call TRBJ2-7; the D gene could be TRBD1 or TRBD2 (5 bases each). Germline V gene data show CDR1 as PRHDT and CDR2 as FYEKMQ (reference sequence). The CDR3 runs to 15 residues. Between the trimmed V and J ends, which lost 5 bases and 1 base, there was a span of 15 bases. CDR3 sequence (DNA): TGTGCCAGCAGCAAAGGGGACGCTGCTTCCTACGAGCAGTACTTC. Residues: CASSKGDAASYEQYF.

This clone was seen a handful of times. The CDR3 loop reads CASSVVGLAGDTQYF. CDR3 sequence (DNA): TGTGCCAGCAGCGTCGTGGGACTAGCTGGCGATACGCAGTATTTT. The chain joins TRBV9 to TRBJ2-3, with 9 bases that match TRBD2. V lost 2 bases and J lost 6; bases outside the gene matches: 7. Germline CDR1 reads SGDLS; CDR2 reads YYNGEE. This CDR3 has 15 amino acids.

V is TRBV4-3 and J is TRBJ1-5; D is uncertain. The length of the CDR3 is 15 residues. Between the trimmed V and J ends, which lost 0 bases and 5 bases, there was a span of 11 bases. Germline V gene lookup returns CDR1 LGHNA and CDR2 YSLEER. This CDR3 reads CASSQDMGRDQPQHF. The CDR3 DNA sequence: TGCGCCAGCAGCCAAGATATGGGCCGAGATCAGCCCCAGCATTTT.

The chain recombines TRBV9 with TRBJ1-5; no clear D. The CDR3 loop spans 14 amino acids. The V end was cut by 0 bases, the J end by 0 bases, with 4 bases between. The germline V gene encodes CDR1 SGDLS and CDR2 YYNGEE. CDR3 in amino acids: CASSVGASNQPQHF. CDR3 DNA: TGTGCCAGCAGCGTAGGTGCTAGCAATCAGCCCCAGCATTTT.

The V and J genes are TRBV7-9 and TRBJ2-1; 7 nucleotides match TRBD2. CDR3 length: 15 amino acids. The junction had 3 bases not matched to a gene; V was cut back by 0 bases and J by 4 bases. CDR1 is SEHNR and CDR2 is FQNEAQ in the germline V gene (reference sequence). This CDR3 reads CASSLAGGLYNEQFF. Here the CDR3 DNA reads TGTGCCAGCAGCTTAGCGGGGGGACTATACAATGAGCAGTTCTTC.